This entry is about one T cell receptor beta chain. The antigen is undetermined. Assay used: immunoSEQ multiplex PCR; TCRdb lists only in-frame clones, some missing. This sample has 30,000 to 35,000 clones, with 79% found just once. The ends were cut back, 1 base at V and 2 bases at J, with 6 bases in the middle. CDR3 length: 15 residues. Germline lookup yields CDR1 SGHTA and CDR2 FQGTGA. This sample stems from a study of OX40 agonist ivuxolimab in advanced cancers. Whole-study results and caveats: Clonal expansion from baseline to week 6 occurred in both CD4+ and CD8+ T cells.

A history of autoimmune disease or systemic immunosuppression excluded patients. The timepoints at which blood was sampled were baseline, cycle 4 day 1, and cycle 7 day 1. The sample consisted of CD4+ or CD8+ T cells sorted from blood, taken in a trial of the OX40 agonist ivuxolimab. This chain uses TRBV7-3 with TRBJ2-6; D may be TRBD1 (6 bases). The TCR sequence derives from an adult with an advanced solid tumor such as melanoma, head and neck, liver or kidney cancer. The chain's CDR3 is CASSLKGAGANVLTF. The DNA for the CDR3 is TGTGCCAGCAGCTTAAAGGGGGCTGGGGCCAACGTCCTGACTTTC.